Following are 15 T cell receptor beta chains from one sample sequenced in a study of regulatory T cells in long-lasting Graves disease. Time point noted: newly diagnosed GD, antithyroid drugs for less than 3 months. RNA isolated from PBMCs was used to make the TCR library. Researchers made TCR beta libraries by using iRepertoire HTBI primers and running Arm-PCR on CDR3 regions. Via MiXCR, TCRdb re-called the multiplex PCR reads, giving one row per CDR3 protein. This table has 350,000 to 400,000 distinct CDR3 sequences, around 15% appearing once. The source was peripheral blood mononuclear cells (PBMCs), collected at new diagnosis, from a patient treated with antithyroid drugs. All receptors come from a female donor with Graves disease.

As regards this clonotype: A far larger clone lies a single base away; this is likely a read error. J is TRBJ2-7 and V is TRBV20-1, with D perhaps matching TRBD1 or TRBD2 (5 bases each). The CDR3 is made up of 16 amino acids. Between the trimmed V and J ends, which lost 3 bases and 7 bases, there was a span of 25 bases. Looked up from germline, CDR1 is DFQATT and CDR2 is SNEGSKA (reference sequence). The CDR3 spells CSARGPLVGWGNEQYF. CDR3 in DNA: TGCAGTGCTAGGGGGCCGCTAGTGGGGTGGGGGAATGAGCAGTACTTC.

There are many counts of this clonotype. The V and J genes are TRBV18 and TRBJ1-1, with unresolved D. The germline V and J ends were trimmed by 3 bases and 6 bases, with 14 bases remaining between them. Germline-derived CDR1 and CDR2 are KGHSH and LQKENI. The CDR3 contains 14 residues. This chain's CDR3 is CASSPNRGTAEAFF. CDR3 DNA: TGTGCCAGCTCACCGAACCGGGGAACGGCTGAAGCTTTCTTT.

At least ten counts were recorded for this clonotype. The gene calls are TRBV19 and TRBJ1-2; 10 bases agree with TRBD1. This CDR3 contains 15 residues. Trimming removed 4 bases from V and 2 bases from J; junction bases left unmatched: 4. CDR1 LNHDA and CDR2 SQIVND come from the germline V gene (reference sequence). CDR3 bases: TGTGCCAGTAGTACTCCGGGACAGGGGAACTATGGCTACACCTTC. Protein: CASSTPGQGNYGYTF.

CDR3 in DNA: TGTGCCAGCAGTTACGGCTGGTTAGACCCCGGACAGCCCCAGCATTTT. This gives the protein CASSYGWLDPGQPQHF. V usage is TRBV6-2 or TRBV6-3 and J usage is TRBJ1-5; no firm D call. Germline V CDR1 and CDR2: MNHEY, SVGEGT. Trimming cost V 2 bases and J 7 bases, with 18 bases left between them. There are 16 residues in the CDR3.

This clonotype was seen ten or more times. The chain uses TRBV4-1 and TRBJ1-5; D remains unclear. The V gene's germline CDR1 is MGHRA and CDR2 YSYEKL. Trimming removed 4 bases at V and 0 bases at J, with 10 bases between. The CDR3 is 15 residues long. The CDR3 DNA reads TGCGCCAGCAGCCTAAACAGCCATAGCAATCAGCCCCAGCATTTT. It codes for CASSLNSHSNQPQHF.

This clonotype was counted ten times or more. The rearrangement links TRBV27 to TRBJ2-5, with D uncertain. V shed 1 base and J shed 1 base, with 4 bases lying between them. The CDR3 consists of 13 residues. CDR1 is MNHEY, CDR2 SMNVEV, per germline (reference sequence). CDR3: CASSLYGQETQYF. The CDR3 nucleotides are TGTGCCAGCAGTTTATACGGCCAAGAGACCCAGTACTTC.

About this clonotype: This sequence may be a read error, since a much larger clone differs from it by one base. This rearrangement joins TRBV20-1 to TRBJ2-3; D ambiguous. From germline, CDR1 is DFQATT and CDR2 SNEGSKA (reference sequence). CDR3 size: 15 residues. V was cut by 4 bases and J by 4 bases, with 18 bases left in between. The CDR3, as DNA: TGCAGTGCTACCCTACGCGGAACCTTCGCAGATACGCAGTATTTT. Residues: CSATLRGTFADTQYF.

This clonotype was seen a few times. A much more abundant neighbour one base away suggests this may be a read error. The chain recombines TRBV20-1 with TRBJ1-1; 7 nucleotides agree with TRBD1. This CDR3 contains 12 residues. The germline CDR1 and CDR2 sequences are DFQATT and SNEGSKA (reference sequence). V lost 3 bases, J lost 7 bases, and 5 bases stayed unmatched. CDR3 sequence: CSASGQEYEAFF. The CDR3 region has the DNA TGCAGTGCTAGTGGACAGGAGTATGAAGCTTTCTTT.

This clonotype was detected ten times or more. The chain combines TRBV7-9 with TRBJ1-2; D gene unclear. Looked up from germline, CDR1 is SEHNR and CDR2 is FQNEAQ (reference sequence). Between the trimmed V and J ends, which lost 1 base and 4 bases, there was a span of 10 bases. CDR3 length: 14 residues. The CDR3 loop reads CASSLVVDLYGYTF. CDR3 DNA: TGTGCCAGCAGCTTAGTAGTCGACCTCTATGGCTACACCTTC.

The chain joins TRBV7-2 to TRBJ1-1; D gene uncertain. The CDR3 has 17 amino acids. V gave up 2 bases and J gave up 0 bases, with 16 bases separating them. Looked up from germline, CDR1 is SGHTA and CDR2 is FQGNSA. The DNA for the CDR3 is TGTGCCAGCAGCTTATATGGGGTACAGCCCATGAACACTGAAGCTTTCTTT. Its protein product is CASSLYGVQPMNTEAFF.

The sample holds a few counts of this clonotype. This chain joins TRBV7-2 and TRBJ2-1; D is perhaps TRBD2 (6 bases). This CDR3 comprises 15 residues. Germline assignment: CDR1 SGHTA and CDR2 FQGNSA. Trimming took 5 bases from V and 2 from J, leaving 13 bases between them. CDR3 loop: CASSTPTSAYNEQFF. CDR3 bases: TGTGCCAGCAGCACCCCGACTAGTGCCTACAATGAGCAGTTCTTC.

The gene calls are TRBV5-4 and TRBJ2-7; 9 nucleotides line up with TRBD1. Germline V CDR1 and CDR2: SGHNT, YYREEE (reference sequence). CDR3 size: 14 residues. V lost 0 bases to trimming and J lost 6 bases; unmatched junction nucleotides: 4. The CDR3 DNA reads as TGTGCCAGCAGCTTGGTGGGACAGGGCTCCGAGCAGTACTTC. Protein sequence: CASSLVGQGSEQYF.

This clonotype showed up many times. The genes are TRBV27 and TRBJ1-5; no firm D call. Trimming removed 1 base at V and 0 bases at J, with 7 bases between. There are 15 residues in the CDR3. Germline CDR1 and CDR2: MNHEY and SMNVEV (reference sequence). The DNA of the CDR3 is TGTGCCAGCAGTTTATACGGCAGTAGCAATCAGCCCCAGCATTTT. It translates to CASSLYGSSNQPQHF.

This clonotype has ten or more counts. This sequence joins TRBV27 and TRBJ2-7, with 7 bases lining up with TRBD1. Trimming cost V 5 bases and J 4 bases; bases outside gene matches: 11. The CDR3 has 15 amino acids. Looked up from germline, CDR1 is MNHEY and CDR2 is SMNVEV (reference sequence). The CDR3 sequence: CASSLPGQAGYEQYF. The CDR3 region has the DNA TGTGCCAGCAGTCTACCCGGACAGGCCGGATACGAGCAGTACTTC.

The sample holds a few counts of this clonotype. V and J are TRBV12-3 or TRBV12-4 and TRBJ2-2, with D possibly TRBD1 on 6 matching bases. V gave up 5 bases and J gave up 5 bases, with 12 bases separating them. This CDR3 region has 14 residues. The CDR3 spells CASSRTAGTGELFF. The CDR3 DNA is TGTGCCAGCAGTAGGACAGCCGGTACCGGGGAGCTGTTTTTT.